A selection of T cell receptor beta chains follows, all from one sample in a study of control samples from healthy donors and cancer patients. Data came from immunoSEQ multiplex PCR; TCRdb stores just in-frame clones and leaves some out. Of just over 150,000 clones detected, 85% to 95% appear once; the ten largest clones hold over 2%. Sequencing input: blood. The receptors shown here come from a man aged 50 to 59 in good health. CDR3s include the opening cysteine and the closing phenylalanine or tryptophan. Only some rows state a clone size, as once, few, many or a class for expanded clones.

clone_size	v_call	j_call	cdr3_aa
NA	TRBV19	TRBJ2-7	CASSIGTGLYEQYF
NA	TRBV11-1	TRBJ2-7	CASSLYFSAGEQYF
NA	TRBV5-6	TRBJ1-5	CASSLGDRDNQPQHF
once	TRBV24-1	TRBJ1-3	CATSEGARNTIYF
NA	TRBV5-1	TRBJ1-2	CASSPEPGAPYGYTF
NA	TRBV5-1	TRBJ2-7	CASSLTGGAPYEQYF
NA	TRBV14	TRBJ2-3	CASSQGGMRDTQYF
NA	TRBV7-9	TRBJ1-6	CASSRQGNSPLHF
NA	TRBV28	TRBJ2-5	CASTTSPGTSGSGYQETQYF
NA	TRBV2	TRBJ2-7	CASSGTSSYEQYF
NA	TRBV5-6	TRBJ1-3	CASSLGGGNTIYF
NA	TRBV5-1	TRBJ2-3	CASSGSGWGGDTQYF
NA	TRBV5-1	TRBJ2-7	CASSLEDRGYEQYF
once	TRBV24-1	TRBJ1-5	CATSGGNQPQHF
NA	TRBV21-1	TRBJ1-2	CASSKLTGDYGYTF
NA	TRBV18	TRBJ2-3	CASSPPALRGDTQYF
NA	TRBV27	TRBJ2-3	CASSAGVILTDTQYF
NA	TRBV6-5	TRBJ1-6	CAVWGTGSGSPLHF
NA	TRBV7-9	TRBJ1-2	CASSQTGLYGYTF
once	TRBV27	TRBJ1-2	CASSFRSRGWYGYTF
NA	TRBV5-1	TRBJ1-1	CASSPGGRTEAFF
NA	TRBV2	TRBJ1-2	CASSAEGSGYTF
NA	TRBV19	TRBJ2-2	CASSILIVLAGVRLAGELFF
once	TRBV10-2	TRBJ2-1	CASRGLGTYNEQFF
NA	TRBV6-4	TRBJ1-2	CASSDSSRTGGIYGYTF
NA	TRBV21-1	TRBJ2-2	CASRTGTENTGELFF
NA	TRBV5-1	TRBJ1-1	CASSLRGANPEAFF
NA	TRBV5-1	TRBJ1-4	CASSEELGKLFF
NA	TRBV10-3	TRBJ1-6	CAISESSGNSPLHF
NA	TRBV11-2	TRBJ2-4	CASRETGGASKNIQYF
NA	TRBV1	TRBJ1-2	CTSSQDLSDRGDYGYTF
once	TRBV25-1	TRBJ2-3	CASSTTSGSTDTQYF
NA	TRBV9	TRBJ1-6	CASSVSPSRDGSPLHF
NA	TRBV9	TRBJ2-7	CASSAGGRVSHEQYF
NA	TRBV10-3	TRBJ2-1	CAISFKGAGAYNEQFF
NA	TRBV27	TRBJ2-1	CASSLGYNEQFF
NA	TRBV3-1/TRBV3-2	TRBJ2-1	CASSQELTSGYNEQFF
NA	TRBV7-8	TRBJ2-2	CASSTQIRTGELFF
NA	TRBV11-2	TRBJ2-1	CASSSGTSGRNYNEQFF
NA	TRBV5-4	TRBJ2-5	CASSLGQGGKETQYF
NA	TRBV27	TRBJ2-1	CASSFSGSFYNEQFF
NA	TRBV6-5	TRBJ1-4	CASSYSTGRMEKLFF
NA	TRBV28	TRBJ2-7	CASSPPTGDGYEQYF
NA	TRBV21-1	TRBJ2-7	CASSKVTGSYEQYF
NA	TRBV23-1	TRBJ2-7	CASSLSPPYEQYF
NA	TRBV9	TRBJ1-5	CASSVGVQTNQPQHF
NA	TRBV5-1	TRBJ1-4	CASSLGEGEKLFF
NA	TRBV27	TRBJ1-1	CASVSQGGTEAFF